This passage covers 27 T cell receptor beta chains from one sample sequenced in a study of siplizumab effects on memory and regulatory T cells. Generated by immunoSEQ multiplex PCR, the TCRdb table keeps only in-frame clones and is missing some. Of roughly 69,000 clones in the sample, approximately 87% were seen once. Sequencing input: memory CD4+ T cells sorted from blood. The receptor source for this set is a human donor in good health.

The chain uses TRBV5-1 and TRBJ2-6, with D hard to call. The CDR3 consists of 20 residues. Germline lookup yields CDR1 SGHRS and CDR2 YFSETQ. V gave up 0 bases and J gave up 0 bases, with 19 bases separating them. In nucleotides, the CDR3 is TGCGCCAGCAGCTTGGGTGGCCGCACCGACCGAAGCTCTGGGGCCAACGTCCTGACTTTC. Encoded protein: CASSLGGRTDRSSGANVLTF. Together with reference TRBV5-1 and TRBJ2-6, the CDR3 gives the full variable domain: KAGVTQTPRYLIKTRGQQVTLSCSPISGHRSVSWYQQTPGQGLQFLFEYFSETQRNKGNFPGRFSGRQFSNSRSEMNVSTLELGDSALYLCASSLGGRTDRSSGANVLTFGAGSRLTVL.

The CDR3: CASTPPGQGKYNEQFF. DNA of the CDR3: TGTGCCAGTACCCCACCCGGACAGGGCAAGTACAATGAGCAGTTCTTC. The V and J genes are TRBV19 and TRBJ2-1; 8 positions agree with TRBD1. Germline V gene lookup returns CDR1 LNHDA and CDR2 SQIVND (reference sequence). The CDR3 contains 16 residues. The ends lost 7 bases at V and 4 bases at J; junction bases unmatched: 12.

The chain employs TRBV5-4 and TRBJ2-1, with D possibly being TRBD1 or TRBD2 (6 bases each). CDR1 is SGHNT, CDR2 YYREEE, per germline (reference sequence). This CDR3 has 13 amino acids. V shed 9 bases and J shed 6 bases, with 16 bases lying between them. The CDR3 sequence: CATRWGASNEQFF. In nucleotides, the CDR3 is TGTGCCACCCGTTGGGGGGCTTCCAATGAGCAGTTCTTC.

This clone was observed a single time. V is TRBV4-1 and J is TRBJ2-5; 7 bases fit TRBD2. The V gene's germline CDR1 is MGHRA and CDR2 YSYEKL. The CDR3 length is 16 residues. With 1 base clipped from V and 4 bases from J, the junction kept 9 bases outside the gene matches. CDR3 nucleotide sequence: TGCGCCAGCAGCCAAGGGCGGGAGAGTAGGGGAGAGACCCAGTACTTC. The encoded protein is CASSQGRESRGETQYF.

The chain has TRBV2 and TRBJ2-1, with TRBD2 as a possible D gene (6 bases). Germline lookup yields CDR1 SNHLY and CDR2 FYNNEI. This CDR3 spans 15 amino acids. Trimming pared 7 bases from V and 9 bases from J, leaving 22 bases between. CDR3: CASTSGIWGLSEQFF. The DNA of the CDR3 is TGTGCCAGCACCAGCGGCATTTGGGGACTTAGTGAGCAGTTCTTC.

The chain joins TRBV7-2 to TRBJ2-7, with D possibly called TRBD1 or TRBD2 (5 bases each). The CDR3 sequence is 15 residues long. CDR1 is SGHTA and CDR2 is FQGNSA in the germline V gene. Between the trimmed V and J ends, which lost 3 bases and 3 bases, there was a span of 15 bases. The CDR3 sequence: CASSFSRDQGYEQYF. The CDR3 DNA is TGTGCCAGCAGCTTTTCGAGGGACCAGGGCTACGAGCAGTACTTC.

The chain couples TRBV4-1 to TRBJ2-3, with D perhaps matching TRBD2 (5 bases). V shed 4 bases and J shed 0 bases, with 14 bases lying between them. This CDR3 region has 16 residues. CDR1 is MGHRA and CDR2 is YSYEKL in the germline V gene. CDR3 nucleotides: TGCGCCAGCAGCCTGAACGGACTTTCTAGCACAGATACGCAGTATTTT. As protein: CASSLNGLSSTDTQYF.

The genes are TRBV4-1 and TRBJ2-5, with 7 bases fitting TRBD1. The J call may be incorrect, as the DNA end agrees better with TRBJ2-7. Looked up from germline, CDR1 is MGHRA and CDR2 is YSYEKL. The CDR3 sequence is 17 residues long. The CDR3 sequence: CASSQPLRRDRGYEQYF. Written as DNA, the CDR3 is TGCGCCAGCAGCCAACCCCTAAGACGGGACAGAGGCTACGAGCAGTACTTC.

This clone was counted only a few times. The rearrangement uses TRBV5-1 and TRBJ2-2, with D possibly being TRBD1 (8 bases). Germline V gene data show CDR1 as SGHRS and CDR2 as YFSETQ. Trimming removed 5 bases at V and 5 bases at J, with 16 bases between. The CDR3 is 15 residues long. The CDR3 here is CASRAGQGGTGELFF. CDR3 nucleotides: TGCGCCAGCAGAGCCGGACAGGGAGGGACCGGGGAGCTGTTTTTT.

This chain uses TRBV18 with TRBJ1-1; D not certain. Trimming cost V 8 bases and J 1 base, with 14 bases left between them. This CDR3 has 14 residues. Germline V gene sequence: CDR1 KGHSH, CDR2 LQKENI. The CDR3 sequence is CASKPRGSNTEAFF. CDR3 in DNA: TGTGCCAGCAAGCCTCGGGGATCGAACACTGAAGCTTTCTTT.

The chain carries TRBV14 and TRBJ2-2; TRBD2 agrees at 10 bases. V lost 0 bases, J lost 1 base, and 5 bases stayed unmatched. CDR3 length: 18 amino acids. Germline assignment: CDR1 SGHDN and CDR2 FVKESK. The CDR3 loop reads CASSQDKSGRVNTGELFF. The CDR3 DNA reads as TGTGCCAGCAGCCAAGATAAGAGCGGGAGGGTGAACACCGGGGAGCTGTTTTTT.

CDR3 nucleotide sequence: TGTGCCACTAGCGGGAGGGAGACCCAGTACTTC. Translated: CATSGRETQYF. The chain employs TRBV2 and TRBJ2-5; 11 bases agree with TRBD2. Trimming at V came to 10 bases and at J to 5 bases, leaving 0 bases not matched to a gene. Germline CDR1 reads SNHLY; CDR2 reads FYNNEI. This CDR3 has 11 residues. Full variable domain (outside the CDR3, taken from reference TRBV2 and TRBJ2-5): EPEVTQTPSHQVTQMGQEVILRCVPISNHLYFYWYRQILGQKVEFLVSFYNNEISEKSEIFDDQFSVERPDGSNFTLKIRSTKLEDSAMYFCATSGRETQYFGPGTRLLVL.

This chain links TRBV19 with TRBJ2-7, with D perhaps matching TRBD2 (6 bases). Germline CDR1 LNHDA, CDR2 SQIVND (reference sequence). CDR3 size: 14 residues. The germline V and J ends were trimmed by 6 bases and 2 bases, with 14 bases remaining between them. Written as DNA, the CDR3 is TGTGCCAGTAGGCGGGACCACTCCCCCTACGAGCAGTACTTC. Translating gives CASRRDHSPYEQYF.

This rearrangement joins TRBV7-9 to TRBJ2-1, with TRBD2 identical over 10 bases. The trim removed 0 bases at V and 6 bases at J, leaving 2 bases unmatched. Per the germline V gene, CDR1 is SEHNR and CDR2 is FQNEAQ (reference sequence). This CDR3 spans 15 amino acids. The CDR3 DNA is TGTGCCAGCAGCTTAGCTAGCGGGGGGCCCAATGAGCAGTTCTTC. Translated, it gives CASSLASGGPNEQFF.

This chain joins TRBV7-8 and TRBJ2-7; either TRBD1 or TRBD2 may supply D (6 bases each). V was trimmed by 5 bases and J by 4 bases, leaving 30 bases between them. The germline V gene encodes CDR1 SGHVS and CDR2 FQNEAQ. The CDR3 has 19 residues. For the CDR3, the DNA is TGTGCCAGCAGCGGAAGTCGGGGGCGGACTACGAGGAATTTATACGAGCAGTACTTC. Translated: CASSGSRGRTTRNLYEQYF.

This chain connects TRBV9 to TRBJ1-4; 8 bases align to TRBD1. Germline V gene data show CDR1 as SGDLS and CDR2 as YYNGEE. The trim removed 4 bases at V and 7 bases at J, leaving 9 bases unmatched. This CDR3 is 15 amino acids long. CDR3 in amino acids: CASSRSGQGFEKLFF. The CDR3 DNA is TGTGCCAGCAGCCGTTCTGGACAGGGTTTTGAAAAACTGTTTTTT.

The chain is built from TRBV6-1 and TRBJ2-5; 11 bases align to TRBD2. This CDR3 contains 16 residues. V was clipped by 0 bases and J by 5 bases; unmatched bases: 5. The germline gives CDR1 MNHNS, CDR2 SASEGT. The CDR3 loop is CASSEAIAGGEETQYF. As DNA, the CDR3 is TGTGCCAGCAGTGAAGCAATAGCGGGGGGGGAGGAGACCCAGTACTTC.

V usage is TRBV2 and J usage is TRBJ1-3, with TRBD1 identical over 7 bases. The CDR3 is 15 amino acids. CDR1 is SNHLY, CDR2 FYNNEI, per germline. V was pared by 5 bases and J by 3 bases, with 7 bases of the junction left unmatched. In nucleotides, the CDR3 is TGTGCCAGCAGTAATCCCCCAGGGGGTGGAAACACCATATATTTT. This translates into CASSNPPGGGNTIYF.

The V and J genes are TRBV7-9 and TRBJ2-5; 10 bases are a match to TRBD2. J gave up 5 bases and V 1 base, and 7 bases lay outside the gene matches. The CDR3 extends over 16 amino acids. Germline assignment: CDR1 SEHNR and CDR2 FQNEAQ (reference sequence). CDR3 loop: CASSLVSSGGRETQYF. Here the CDR3 DNA reads TGTGCCAGCAGCTTAGTTTCTAGCGGGGGCAGGGAGACCCAGTACTTC.

This chain uses TRBV27 with TRBJ2-3; 8 bases match TRBD2. Trimming cost V 6 bases and J 2 bases; bases outside gene matches: 13. The germline gives CDR1 MNHEY, CDR2 SMNVEV (reference sequence). The CDR3 has 17 amino acids. The CDR3 here is CASRSLGTSGNTDTQYF. In nucleotides, the CDR3 is TGTGCCAGCAGAAGCCTCGGGACTAGTGGAAACACAGATACGCAGTATTTT.

V gene TRBV15 combines with J gene TRBJ2-1; 7 bases map to TRBD1. J gave up 7 bases and V 0 bases, and 15 bases lay outside the gene matches. The CDR3 contains 18 residues. Per germline, CDR1 LNHNV and CDR2 YYDKDF (reference sequence). The CDR3 DNA sequence: TGTGCCACCAGCAGAGATAGGTGGGGACAGAGCGGTAGGAATGAGCAGTTCTTC. As protein: CATSRDRWGQSGRNEQFF.

V gene TRBV6-5 combines with J gene TRBJ1-2, with 8 bases fitting TRBD1. CDR1 and CDR2 (germline): MNHEY, SVGAGI. V shed 6 bases and J 6 bases; nucleotides not matched to a gene: 6. The length of the CDR3 is 13 residues. The CDR3 loop is CASRMDRVNGYTF. The CDR3 DNA reads as TGTGCCAGCAGAATGGACAGGGTAAATGGCTACACCTTC.

The genes are TRBV25-1 and TRBJ1-1; D uncertain. Looked up from germline, CDR1 is MGHDK and CDR2 is SYGVNS. V was pared by 6 bases and J by 8 bases, with 16 bases between. This CDR3 comprises 13 residues. The CDR3 bases are TGTGCCAGCAGGGATACCGACGGGCAGGAAGCTTTCTTT. Its translation: CASRDTDGQEAFF. Based on the CDR3 plus reference TRBV25-1 and TRBJ1-1, the full variable domain is EADIYQTPRYLVIGTGKKITLECSQTMGHDKMYWYQQDPGMELHLIHYSYGVNSTEKGDLSSESTVSRIRTEHFPLTLESARPSHTSQYLCASRDTDGQEAFFGQGTRLTVV.

The V and J genes are TRBV15 and TRBJ2-1; no reliable D call. The CDR3 is 14 amino acids. Between the trimmed V and J ends, which lost 0 bases and 4 bases, there was a span of 7 bases. Per germline, CDR1 LNHNV and CDR2 YYDKDF (reference sequence). CDR3 sequence reads: CATSRDLTYNEQFF. The DNA of the CDR3 is TGTGCCACCAGCAGAGATCTTACATACAATGAGCAGTTCTTC. The full variable domain, its missing parts supplied by reference TRBV15 and TRBJ2-1, is DAMVIQNPRYQVTQFGKPVTLSCSQTLNHNVMYWYQQKSSQAPKLLFHYYDKDFNNEADTPDNFQSRRPNTSFCFLDIRSPGLGDTAMYLCATSRDLTYNEQFFGPGTRLTVL.

The chain is built from TRBV19 and TRBJ2-6; D gene uncertain. V was trimmed by 3 bases and J by 0 bases, leaving 6 bases between them. The CDR3 is made up of 15 amino acids. Germline loops: CDR1 LNHDA, CDR2 SQIVND (reference sequence). The CDR3 here is CASSIQLSGANVLTF. DNA for the CDR3: TGTGCCAGTAGTATCCAGCTCTCTGGGGCCAACGTCCTGACTTTC.

J is TRBJ2-7 and V is TRBV11-3; TRBD2 matches 7 bases. The V gene end was trimmed by 1 base and the J gene end by 6 bases; junction bases not matched to a gene: 3. Per germline, CDR1 SGHNT and CDR2 YENEEA. The CDR3 loop spans 13 amino acids. CDR3 DNA: TGTGCCAGCAGCTTAGCGGGGGGAGGCGAGCAGTACTTC. As protein: CASSLAGGGEQYF.

The chain combines TRBV5-1 with TRBJ2-1, with D possibly TRBD2 on 7 matching bases. V dropped 5 bases and J dropped 1 base, with 10 bases sitting between them. The germline V gene encodes CDR1 SGHRS and CDR2 YFSETQ. The CDR3 has 14 residues. CDR3 in amino acids: CASRRGGSYNEQFF. CDR3 bases: TGCGCCAGCAGGAGGGGGGGTTCCTACAATGAGCAGTTCTTC.